Presented here are 21 T cell receptor beta chains from one specimen sequenced in a study of shared clonotypes between healthy human individuals. Clones were sequenced by immunoSEQ multiplex PCR, and TCRdb holds only the in-frame ones, with some missing. The sample yields approximately 470,000 clones, more than 65% seen once. Sequences were obtained from PBMCs. These receptors came from a woman in her thirties or forties in good health. Some clones in this sample may be carry-over from other donors' samples.

The CDR3: CASSRAHTTGGGYTF. As DNA, the CDR3 is TGTGCCAGCAGTAGAGCCCACACGACGGGAGGTGGCTACACCTTC. V is TRBV6-5 and J is TRBJ1-2; no definite D call. Trimming shortened V by 5 bases and J by 7 bases, and 20 bases separated the two germline ends. This CDR3 spans 15 amino acids. CDR1 is MNHEY, CDR2 SVGAGI, per germline.

This chain joins TRBV25-1 and TRBJ2-2; 9 nucleotides agree with TRBD2. The CDR3 spans 14 residues. V was pared by 7 bases and J by 6 bases, with 6 bases of the junction left unmatched. Per germline, CDR1 MGHDK and CDR2 SYGVNS. The CDR3 DNA sequence: TGTGCCAGCAATGGAGCGGGAGGAGCCGGGGAGCTGTTTTTT. Translating gives CASNGAGGAGELFF.

The genes are TRBV7-2 and TRBJ2-5; 14 bases align to TRBD2. This CDR3 region has 16 residues. V was clipped by 8 bases and J by 3 bases; unmatched bases: 8. Germline CDR1 SGHTA, CDR2 FQGNSA. Here the CDR3 reads CASAFWGLAGEETQYF. CDR3 nucleotide sequence: TGTGCCAGCGCCTTTTGGGGACTAGCGGGAGAAGAGACCCAGTACTTC. The variable domain in full, completed from reference TRBV7-2 and TRBJ2-5, reads GAGVSQSPSNKVTEKGKDVELRCDPISGHTALYWYRQSLGQGLEFLIYFQGNSAPDKSGLPSDRFSAERTGGSVSTLTIQRTQQEDSAVYLCASAFWGLAGEETQYFGPGTRLLVL.

About this clone: An end of the junction differs from the germline gene, which may be a read error. The DNA of the CDR3 is TGTGCCAGCAGCTTAGGGCAGGGTCCGTACCGTTTC. Translating gives CASSLGQGPYRF. The V call is TRBV7-9, the J call TRBJ2-7; D possibly corresponds to TRBD1 (5 bases). The CDR3 runs 12 residues. CDR1 is SEHNR and CDR2 is FQNEAQ in the germline V gene (reference sequence).

The chain carries TRBV5-1 and TRBJ1-5; 8 positions agree with TRBD1. The CDR3 is 14 amino acids. Trimming cost V 4 bases and J 4 bases; bases outside gene matches: 4. CDR1 is SGHRS, CDR2 YFSETQ, per germline. In DNA form, the CDR3 reads TGCGCCAGCAGCCCCGGGACAGGAAATCAGCCCCAGCATTTT. Its protein product is CASSPGTGNQPQHF.

The CDR3, as DNA: TGCAGCGTTGGTCTTGGGGGCCAAGAGACCCAGTACTTC. Translated: CSVGLGGQETQYF. The chain combines TRBV29-1 with TRBJ2-5; the D call may be TRBD1 or TRBD2 (5 bases each). Deletions cut 4 bases from V and 1 base from J, with 10 bases between. The CDR3 is made up of 13 amino acids. The germline CDR1 and CDR2 sequences are SQVTM and ANQGSEA.

V is TRBV7-9 and J is TRBJ1-1; 9 nucleotides match TRBD1. Germline V CDR1 and CDR2: SEHNR, FQNEAQ (reference sequence). Trimming took 5 bases from V and 1 from J; bases not matched to a gene: 5. The CDR3 spans 15 residues. CDR3 bases: TGTGCCAGCAGCACCACGACAGGGGGGAACACTGAAGCTTTCTTT. It encodes CASSTTTGGNTEAFF.

The rearrangement links TRBV7-2 to TRBJ1-2; the match to TRBD1 covers 12 bases. Germline loops: CDR1 SGHTA, CDR2 FQGNSA. The junction had 7 bases not matched to a gene; V was cut back by 4 bases and J by 7 bases. The CDR3 has 15 amino acids. CDR3 in amino acids: CASSSLGQGAFGYTF. The CDR3 coding sequence is TGTGCCAGCAGCTCCCTGGGACAGGGGGCGTTTGGCTACACCTTC.

The CDR3 loop is CASSPGGGEPSEQYF. The CDR3 bases are TGTGCCAGCAGTCCGGGAGGCGGGGAGCCCAGCGAGCAGTACTTC. The chain combines TRBV28 with TRBJ2-7; 7 positions match TRBD2. Germline CDR1 is MDHEN and CDR2 is SYDVKM. CDR3 size: 15 residues. V was clipped by 5 bases and J by 6 bases; unmatched bases: 13.

The chain has TRBV11-3 and TRBJ2-1, with a possible D match to TRBD1 (6 bases). The CDR3 spans 15 residues. Germline V gene data show CDR1 as SGHNT and CDR2 as YENEEA. Trimming pared 5 bases from V and 6 bases from J, leaving 17 bases between. The CDR3 sequence is CASSPGGSTSNEQFF. The CDR3 DNA sequence: TGTGCCAGCAGCCCTGGGGGCAGTACGTCCAATGAGCAGTTCTTC.

This clone appeared many times. In nucleotides, the CDR3 is TGTGCCAGCAGTTTCGGGACGGAAGCCTACGAGCAGTACTTC. Translation: CASSFGTEAYEQYF. V gene TRBV6-6 combines with J gene TRBJ2-7; the D gene could be TRBD1 or TRBD2 (5 bases each). V lost 4 bases and J 2 bases, leaving 12 bases between the germline ends. The CDR3 has 14 residues. CDR1 is MNHNY, CDR2 SVGAGI, per germline (reference sequence).

The chain uses TRBV2 and TRBJ2-1; D is ambiguous. V was shortened by 3 bases and J by 6 bases, with 6 bases between the two germline ends. This CDR3 has 12 amino acids. Germline V lookup: CDR1 SNHLY, CDR2 FYNNEI. CDR3 in amino acids: CASSERTNEQFF. The CDR3 nucleotides are TGTGCCAGCAGTGAGCGGACCAATGAGCAGTTCTTC.

The chain links TRBV10-3 to TRBJ2-7, with 10 bases aligning to TRBD2. Germline values: CDR1 ENHRY, CDR2 SYGVKD. The CDR3 consists of 15 residues. Losses at the gene ends were 4 bases for V and 3 bases for J; bases not matched to a gene: 6. The CDR3 loop reads CAISVLAGALYEQYF. Written as DNA, the CDR3 is TGTGCCATCAGTGTTCTAGCGGGAGCGCTCTACGAGCAGTACTTC.

The chain recombines TRBV6-4 with TRBJ2-1; 11 bases match TRBD2. J was trimmed by 5 bases and V by 5 bases; bases with no gene match: 5. The CDR3 runs 15 residues. Germline-derived CDR1 and CDR2 are MRHNA and SNTAGT. The CDR3 DNA reads TGTGCCAGCAGTCTTCTAGCGGGAGGTAACAATGAGCAGTTCTTC. Protein: CASSLLAGGNNEQFF.

This clone was seen only once. This chain connects TRBV5-8 to TRBJ1-4; D is ambiguous. The CDR3 length is 13 residues. Per germline, CDR1 SGHTS and CDR2 YDEGEE. The ends were cut back, 1 base at V and 8 bases at J, with 9 bases in the middle. In DNA, the CDR3 is TGTGCCAGCAGCTTGCCTGTTGGGGAAAAACTGTTTTTT. Protein product: CASSLPVGEKLFF.

The gene calls are TRBV2 and TRBJ2-1; 10 nucleotides match TRBD1. Germline CDR1 SNHLY, CDR2 FYNNEI. Germline trimming cut 10 bases from V and 8 bases from J; bases unmatched to any gene: 11. The CDR3 totals 14 residues. The CDR3 nucleotides read TGTGCCATCCAGAGGGGGGACAGGGGCTATGAGCAGTTCTTC. It yields the protein CAIQRGDRGYEQFF. Variable domain in full (rest from reference TRBV2 and TRBJ2-1): EPEVTQTPSHQVTQMGQEVILRCVPISNHLYFYWYRQILGQKVEFLVSFYNNEISEKSEIFDDQFSVERPDGSNFTLKIRSTKLEDSAMYFCAIQRGDRGYEQFFGPGTRLTVL.

As concerns this clone: A read error likely explains this, since a far larger clone differs by one base. The chain carries TRBV6-6 and TRBJ2-7; D unclear. CDR1 and CDR2 (germline): MNHNY, SVGAGI (reference sequence). The CDR3 is 15 amino acids. The CDR3 DNA reads as TGTGCCAGCAGTTACTCGATGGATTCTCCCGAAAACTTGCACTTC. Amino acids: CASSYSMDSPENLHF.

The chain employs TRBV11-2 and TRBJ1-4; 8 nucleotides align to TRBD1. CDR1 is SGHAT and CDR2 is FQNNGV in the germline V gene. The CDR3 consists of 14 residues. V shed 5 bases, J shed 8 bases, and the junction held 7 bases outside the gene matches. Written as DNA, the CDR3 is TGTGCCAGCAGCCCGACAGGGGAAGGAGAAAAACTGTTTTTT. Protein product: CASSPTGEGEKLFF.

The rearrangement links TRBV18 to TRBJ2-5; 9 nucleotides agree with TRBD2. Germline trimming cut 0 bases from V and 4 bases from J; bases unmatched to any gene: 6. Per the germline V gene, CDR1 is KGHSH and CDR2 is LQKENI. The CDR3 runs to 16 residues. CDR3 sequence: CASSPPGSGRRETQYF. The CDR3 region has the DNA TGTGCCAGCTCACCACCGGGAAGCGGGAGGAGAGAGACCCAGTACTTC.

The V and J genes are TRBV28 and TRBJ2-2; 7 positions agree with TRBD1. The CDR3 contains 14 residues. Trimming took 5 bases from V and 8 from J; bases not matched to a gene: 8. Per the germline V gene, CDR1 is MDHEN and CDR2 is SYDVKM. The CDR3 DNA is TGTGCCAGCAGTCCCCCCCCGGGACAGGGGGAGCTGTTTTTT. Its protein product is CASSPPPGQGELFF.

The gene calls are TRBV27 and TRBJ2-6; no definite D call. The V gene's germline CDR1 is MNHEY and CDR2 SMNVEV (reference sequence). With 7 bases removed from V and 4 bases from J, the gap between germline ends came to 14 bases. The CDR3 length is 15 residues. CDR3 DNA sequence: TGTGCCAGCAAACAAGACCGGTCAGGGGCCAACGTCCTGACTTTC. This encodes CASKQDRSGANVLTF.